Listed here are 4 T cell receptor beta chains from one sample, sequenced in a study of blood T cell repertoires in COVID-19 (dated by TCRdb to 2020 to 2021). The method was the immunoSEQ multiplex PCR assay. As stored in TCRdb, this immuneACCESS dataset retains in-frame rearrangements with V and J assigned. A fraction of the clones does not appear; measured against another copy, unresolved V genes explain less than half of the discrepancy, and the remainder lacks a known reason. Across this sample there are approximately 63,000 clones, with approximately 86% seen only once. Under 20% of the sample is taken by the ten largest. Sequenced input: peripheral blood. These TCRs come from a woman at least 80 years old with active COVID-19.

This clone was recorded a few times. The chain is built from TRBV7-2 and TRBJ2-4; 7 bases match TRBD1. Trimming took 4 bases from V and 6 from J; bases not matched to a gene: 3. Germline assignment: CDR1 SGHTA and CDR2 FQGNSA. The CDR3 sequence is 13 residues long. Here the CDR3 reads CASSSGQLNIQYF. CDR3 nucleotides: TGTGCCAGCAGCTCGGGACAGCTAAACATTCAGTACTTC. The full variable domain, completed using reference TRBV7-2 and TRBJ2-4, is GAGVSQSPSNKVTEKGKDVELRCDPISGHTALYWYRQSLGQGLEFLIYFQGNSAPDKSGLPSDRFSAERTGGSVSTLTIQRTQQEDSAVYLCASSSGQLNIQYFGAGTRLSVL.

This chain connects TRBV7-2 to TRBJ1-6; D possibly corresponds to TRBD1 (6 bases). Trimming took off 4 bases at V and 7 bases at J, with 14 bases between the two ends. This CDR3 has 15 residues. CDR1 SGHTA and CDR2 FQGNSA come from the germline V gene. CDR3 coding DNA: TGTGCCAGCAGCTCCGCCGGGGGGGGCAATTCACCCCTCCACTTT. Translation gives CASSSAGGGNSPLHF.

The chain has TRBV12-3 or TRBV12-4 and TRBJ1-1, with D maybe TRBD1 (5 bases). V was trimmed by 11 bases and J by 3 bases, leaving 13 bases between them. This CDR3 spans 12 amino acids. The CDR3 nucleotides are TGTGCCTGCTCCAGGGTGGACACTGAAGCTTTCTTT. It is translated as CACSRVDTEAFF.

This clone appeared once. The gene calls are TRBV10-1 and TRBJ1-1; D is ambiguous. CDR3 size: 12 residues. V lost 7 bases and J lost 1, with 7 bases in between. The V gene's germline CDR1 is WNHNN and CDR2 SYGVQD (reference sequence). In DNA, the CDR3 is TGCGCCAGCAACCTAAGGAACACTGAAGCTTTCTTT. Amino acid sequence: CASNLRNTEAFF.